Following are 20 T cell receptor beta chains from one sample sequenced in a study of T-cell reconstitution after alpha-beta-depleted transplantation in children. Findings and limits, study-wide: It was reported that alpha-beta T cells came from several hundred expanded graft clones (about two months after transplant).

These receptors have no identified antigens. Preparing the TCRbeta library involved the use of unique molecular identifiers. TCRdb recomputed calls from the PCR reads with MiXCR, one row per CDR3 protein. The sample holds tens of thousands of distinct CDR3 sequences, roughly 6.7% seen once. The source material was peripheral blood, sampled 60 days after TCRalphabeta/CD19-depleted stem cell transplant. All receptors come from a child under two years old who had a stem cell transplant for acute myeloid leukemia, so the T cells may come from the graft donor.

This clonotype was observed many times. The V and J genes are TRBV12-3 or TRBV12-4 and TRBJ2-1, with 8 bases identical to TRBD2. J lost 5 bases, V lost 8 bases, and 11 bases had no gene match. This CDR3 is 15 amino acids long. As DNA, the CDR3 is TGTGCCAGCTCCTTAGGCCTAGCGGGCAACAATGAGCAGTTCTTC. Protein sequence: CASSLGLAGNNEQFF.

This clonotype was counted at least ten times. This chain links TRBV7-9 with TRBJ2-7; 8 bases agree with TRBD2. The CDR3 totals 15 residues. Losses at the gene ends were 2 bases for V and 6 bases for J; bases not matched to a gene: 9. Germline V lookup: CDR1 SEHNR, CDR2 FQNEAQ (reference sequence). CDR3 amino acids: CASSLTREGLGEQYF. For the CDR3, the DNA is TGTGCCAGCAGCTTAACACGGGAGGGCCTTGGCGAGCAGTACTTC. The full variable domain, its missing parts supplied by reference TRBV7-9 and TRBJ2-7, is DTGVSQNPRHKITKRGQNVTFRCDPISEHNRLYWYRQTLGQGPEFLTYFQNEAQLEKSRLLSDRFSAERPKGSFSTLEIQRTEQGDSAMYLCASSLTREGLGEQYFGPGTRLTVT.

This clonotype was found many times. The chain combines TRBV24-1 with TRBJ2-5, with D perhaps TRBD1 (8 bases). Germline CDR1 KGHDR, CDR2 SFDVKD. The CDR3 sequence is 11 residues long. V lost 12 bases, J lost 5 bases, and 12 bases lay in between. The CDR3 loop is CAVQGGETQYF. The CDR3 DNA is TGTGCCGTACAGGGGGGGGAGACCCAGTACTTC.

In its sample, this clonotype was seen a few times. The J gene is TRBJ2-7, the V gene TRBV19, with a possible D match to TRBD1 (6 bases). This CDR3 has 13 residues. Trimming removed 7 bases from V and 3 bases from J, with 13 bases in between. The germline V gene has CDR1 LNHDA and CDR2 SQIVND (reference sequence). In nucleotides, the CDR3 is TGTGCCAGTAAACCCCGGGACAACTACGAGCAGTACTTC. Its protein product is CASKPRDNYEQYF.

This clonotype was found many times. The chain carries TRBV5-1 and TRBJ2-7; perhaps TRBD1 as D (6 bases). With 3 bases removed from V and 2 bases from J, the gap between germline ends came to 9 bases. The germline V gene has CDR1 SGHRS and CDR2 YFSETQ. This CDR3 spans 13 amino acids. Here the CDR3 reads CASSWTVPYEQYF. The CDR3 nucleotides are TGCGCCAGCAGCTGGACAGTCCCCTACGAGCAGTACTTC.

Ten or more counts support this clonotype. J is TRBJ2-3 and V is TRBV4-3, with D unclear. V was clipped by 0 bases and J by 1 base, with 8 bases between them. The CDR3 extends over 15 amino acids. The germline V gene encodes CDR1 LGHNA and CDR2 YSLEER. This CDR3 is CASSQDSQGTDTQYF. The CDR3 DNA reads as TGCGCCAGCAGCCAAGATTCCCAGGGCACAGATACGCAGTATTTT.

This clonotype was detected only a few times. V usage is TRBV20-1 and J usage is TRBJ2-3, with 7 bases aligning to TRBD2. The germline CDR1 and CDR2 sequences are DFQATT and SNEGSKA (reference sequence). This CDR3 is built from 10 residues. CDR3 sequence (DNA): TGCAGAGCCGGGAGGGATACGCAGTATTTT. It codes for CRAGRDTQYF.

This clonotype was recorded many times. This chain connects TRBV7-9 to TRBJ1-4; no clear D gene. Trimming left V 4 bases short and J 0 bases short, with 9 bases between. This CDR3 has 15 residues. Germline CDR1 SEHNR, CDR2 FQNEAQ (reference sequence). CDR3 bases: TGTGCCAGCAGCTCCGGGCCTGCAACTAATGAAAAACTGTTTTTT. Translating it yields CASSSGPATNEKLFF. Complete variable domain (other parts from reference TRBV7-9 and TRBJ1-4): DTGVSQNPRHKITKRGQNVTFRCDPISEHNRLYWYRQTLGQGPEFLTYFQNEAQLEKSRLLSDRFSAERPKGSFSTLEIQRTEQGDSAMYLCASSSGPATNEKLFFGSGTQLSVL.

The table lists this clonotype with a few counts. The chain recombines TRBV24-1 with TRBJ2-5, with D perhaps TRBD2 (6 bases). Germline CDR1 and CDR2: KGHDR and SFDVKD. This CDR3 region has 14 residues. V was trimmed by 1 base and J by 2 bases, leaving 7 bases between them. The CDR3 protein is CATSDFAGQETQYF. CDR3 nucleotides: TGTGCCACCAGTGATTTTGCGGGGCAAGAGACCCAGTACTTC.

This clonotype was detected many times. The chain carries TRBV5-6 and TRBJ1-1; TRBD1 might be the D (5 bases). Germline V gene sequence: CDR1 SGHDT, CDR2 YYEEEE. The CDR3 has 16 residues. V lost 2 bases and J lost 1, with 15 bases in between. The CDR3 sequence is CASSFRAGLTNTEAFF. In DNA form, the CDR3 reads TGTGCCAGCAGCTTTCGGGCGGGGCTGACGAACACTGAAGCTTTCTTT.

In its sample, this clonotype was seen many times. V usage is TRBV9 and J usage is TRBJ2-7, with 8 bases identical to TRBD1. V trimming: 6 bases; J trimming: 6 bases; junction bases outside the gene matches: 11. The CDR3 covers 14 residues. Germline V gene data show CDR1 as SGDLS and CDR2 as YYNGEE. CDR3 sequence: CASTPGTGPTEQYF. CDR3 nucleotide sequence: TGTGCCAGCACCCCAGGGACAGGCCCCACCGAGCAGTACTTC. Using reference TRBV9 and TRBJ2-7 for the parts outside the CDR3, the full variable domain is DSGVTQTPKHLITATGQRVTLRCSPRSGDLSVYWYQQSLDQGLQFLIQYYNGEERAKGNILERFSAQQFPDLHSELNLSSLELGDSALYFCASTPGTGPTEQYFGPGTRLTVT.

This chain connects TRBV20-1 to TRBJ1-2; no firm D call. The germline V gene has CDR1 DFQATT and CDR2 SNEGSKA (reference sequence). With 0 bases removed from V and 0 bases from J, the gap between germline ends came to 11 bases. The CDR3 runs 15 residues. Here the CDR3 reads CSARDLDRPNYGYTF. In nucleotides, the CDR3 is TGCAGTGCTAGAGACTTGGACCGCCCTAACTATGGCTACACCTTC.

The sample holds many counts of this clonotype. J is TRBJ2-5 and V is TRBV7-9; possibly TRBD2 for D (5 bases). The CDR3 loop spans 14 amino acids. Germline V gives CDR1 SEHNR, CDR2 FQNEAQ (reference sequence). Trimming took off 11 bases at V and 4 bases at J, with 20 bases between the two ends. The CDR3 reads CASHPVGVAETQYF. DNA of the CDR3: TGTGCCTCACACCCGGTGGGAGTTGCAGAGACCCAGTACTTC.

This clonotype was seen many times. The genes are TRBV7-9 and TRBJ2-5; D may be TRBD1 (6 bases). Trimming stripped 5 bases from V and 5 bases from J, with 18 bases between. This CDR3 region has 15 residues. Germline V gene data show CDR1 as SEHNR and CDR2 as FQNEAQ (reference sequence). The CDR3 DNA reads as TGTGCCAGCAGCCTTTCGGACAGAACCGGGGAGACCCAGTACTTC. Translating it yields CASSLSDRTGETQYF.

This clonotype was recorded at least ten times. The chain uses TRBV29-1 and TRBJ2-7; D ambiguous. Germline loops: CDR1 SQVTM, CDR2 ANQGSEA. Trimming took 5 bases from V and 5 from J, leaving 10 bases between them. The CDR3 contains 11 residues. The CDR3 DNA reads TGCAGCGTTCGAATGCGACACGAGCAGTACTTC. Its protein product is CSVRMRHEQYF.

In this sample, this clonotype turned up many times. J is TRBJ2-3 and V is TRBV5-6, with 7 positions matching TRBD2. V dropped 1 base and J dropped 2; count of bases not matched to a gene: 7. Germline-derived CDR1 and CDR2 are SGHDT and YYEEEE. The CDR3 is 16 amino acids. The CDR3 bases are TGTGCCAGCAGCTTGCCGCTAGCGGATTTCACAGATACGCAGTATTTT. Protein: CASSLPLADFTDTQYF.

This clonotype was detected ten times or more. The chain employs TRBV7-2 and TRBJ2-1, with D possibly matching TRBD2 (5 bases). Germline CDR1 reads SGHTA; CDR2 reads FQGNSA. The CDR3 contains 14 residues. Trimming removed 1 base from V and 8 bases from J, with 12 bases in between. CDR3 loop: CASSLDGPRDEQFF. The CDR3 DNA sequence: TGTGCCAGCAGCTTAGACGGACCGAGGGATGAGCAGTTCTTC.

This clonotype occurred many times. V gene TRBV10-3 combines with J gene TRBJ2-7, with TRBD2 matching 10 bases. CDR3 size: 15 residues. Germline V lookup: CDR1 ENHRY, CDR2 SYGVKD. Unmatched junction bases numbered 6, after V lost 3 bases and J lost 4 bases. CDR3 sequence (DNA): TGTGCCATCAGTGAAGAGGCGGGACTAGCGTACGAGCAGTACTTC. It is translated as CAISEEAGLAYEQYF.

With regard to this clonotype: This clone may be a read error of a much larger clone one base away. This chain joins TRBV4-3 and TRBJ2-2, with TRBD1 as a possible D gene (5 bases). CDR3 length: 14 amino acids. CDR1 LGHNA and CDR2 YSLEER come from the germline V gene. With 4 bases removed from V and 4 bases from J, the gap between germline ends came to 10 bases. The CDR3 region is CASSRIQVTGELFF. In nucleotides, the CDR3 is TGCGCCAGCAGCCGGATACAGGTCACCGGGGAGCTGTTTTTT.

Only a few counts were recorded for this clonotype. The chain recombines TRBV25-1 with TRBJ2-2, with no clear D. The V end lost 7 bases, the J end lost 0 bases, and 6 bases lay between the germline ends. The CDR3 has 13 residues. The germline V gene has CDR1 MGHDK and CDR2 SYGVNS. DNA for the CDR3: TGTGCCAGCATGACTCCGAACACCGGGGAGCTGTTTTTT. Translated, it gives CASMTPNTGELFF.